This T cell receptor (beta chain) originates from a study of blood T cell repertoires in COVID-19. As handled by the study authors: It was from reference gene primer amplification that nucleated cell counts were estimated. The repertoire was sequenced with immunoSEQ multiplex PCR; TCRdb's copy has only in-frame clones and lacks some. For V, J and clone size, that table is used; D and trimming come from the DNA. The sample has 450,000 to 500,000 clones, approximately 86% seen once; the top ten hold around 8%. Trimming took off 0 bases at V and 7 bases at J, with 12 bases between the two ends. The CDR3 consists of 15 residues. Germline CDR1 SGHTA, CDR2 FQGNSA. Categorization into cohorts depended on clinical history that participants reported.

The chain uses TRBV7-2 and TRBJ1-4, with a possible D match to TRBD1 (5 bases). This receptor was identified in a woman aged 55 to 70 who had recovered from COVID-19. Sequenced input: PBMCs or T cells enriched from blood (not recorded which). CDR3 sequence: CASSLAGGTSEKLFF. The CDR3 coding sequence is TGTGCCAGCAGCTTAGCGGGGGGAACGAGTGAAAAACTGTTTTTT.